The present T cell receptor (beta chain) was sequenced within a study of CD8 T cells in ankylosing spondylitis. TCRdb re-derived calls from the 5' RACE reads in MiXCR, one entry per CDR3 protein. The data hold some 300,000 distinct CDR3 sequences, with less than 25% observed a single time. V was shortened by 3 bases and J by 7 bases, with 21 bases between the two germline ends. The CDR3 loop spans 16 amino acids. Germline lookup yields CDR1 MNHEY and CDR2 SMNVEV (reference sequence). The chain is built from TRBV27 and TRBJ2-5; possibly TRBD2 for D (6 bases). This receptor was taken from a female donor with ankylosing spondylitis or in good health (not recorded which). The source material was blood, either unsorted or a sorted T cell fraction (not recorded which). The CDR3 bases are TGTGCCAGCAGTTTCGCCGGGACCCGGGGAGGAGGGACCCAGTACTTC. This translates into CASSFAGTRGGGTQYF.